The T cell receptor beta chain described here comes from a study of patients with pleural tuberculosis. TCRdb re-called the reads with MiXCR, one entry per CDR3 protein. The sample contains under 55,000 distinct CDR3 sequences, about 7.3% of which appear only once. The V end lost 3 bases, the J end lost 5 bases, and 10 bases lay between the germline ends. Germline CDR1 reads MNHEY; CDR2 reads SVGEGT. The CDR3 is 13 residues long. This clonotype has ten or more counts. The chain joins TRBV6-2 or TRBV6-3 to TRBJ1-1; D is perhaps TRBD1 (5 bases). The clonotype originates from a human donor with pleural tuberculosis. In nucleotides, the CDR3 is TGTGCCAGCAGTTATTATGAGGGGACTGAAGCTTTCTTT. This translates into CASSYYEGTEAFF.